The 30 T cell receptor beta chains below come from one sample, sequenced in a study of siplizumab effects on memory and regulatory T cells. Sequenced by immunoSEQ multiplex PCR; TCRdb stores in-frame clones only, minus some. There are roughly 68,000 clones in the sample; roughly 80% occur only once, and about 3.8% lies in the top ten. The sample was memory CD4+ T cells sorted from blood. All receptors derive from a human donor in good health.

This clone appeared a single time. CDR3 loop: CAITLQQNTEAFF. As DNA, the CDR3 is TGTGCCATCACCTTACAGCAGAACACTGAAGCTTTCTTT. J is TRBJ1-1 and V is TRBV10-3; D is undetermined. Germline V gives CDR1 ENHRY, CDR2 SYGVKD. V was shortened by 7 bases and J by 1 base, with 10 bases between the two germline ends. The CDR3 is 13 amino acids.

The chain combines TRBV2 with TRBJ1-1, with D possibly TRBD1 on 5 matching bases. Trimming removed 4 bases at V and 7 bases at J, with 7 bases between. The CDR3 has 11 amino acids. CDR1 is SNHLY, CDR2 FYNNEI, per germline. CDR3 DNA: TGTGCCAGCAGTGGAGGGGTTGAAGCTTTCTTT. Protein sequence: CASSGGVEAFF.

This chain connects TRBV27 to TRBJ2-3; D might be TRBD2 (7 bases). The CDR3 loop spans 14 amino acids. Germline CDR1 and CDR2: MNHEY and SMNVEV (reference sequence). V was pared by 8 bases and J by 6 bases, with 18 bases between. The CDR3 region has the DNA TGTGCCAGCGGGTGGGGGGGCGCCGAGGATACGCAGTATTTT. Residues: CASGWGGAEDTQYF.

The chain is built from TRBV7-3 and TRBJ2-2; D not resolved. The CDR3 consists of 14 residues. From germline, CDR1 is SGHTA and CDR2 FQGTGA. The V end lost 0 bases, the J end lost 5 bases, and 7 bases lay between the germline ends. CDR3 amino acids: CASSLTRRTGELFF. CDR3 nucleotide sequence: TGTGCCAGCAGCTTAACTAGACGGACCGGGGAGCTGTTTTTT.

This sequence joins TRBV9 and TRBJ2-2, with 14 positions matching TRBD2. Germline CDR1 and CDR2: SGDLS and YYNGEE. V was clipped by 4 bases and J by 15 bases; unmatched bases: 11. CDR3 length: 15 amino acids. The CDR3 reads CASSKGLAGVPILFF. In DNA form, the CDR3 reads TGTGCCAGCAGCAAGGGACTAGCGGGAGTTCCAATCTTGTTTTTT.

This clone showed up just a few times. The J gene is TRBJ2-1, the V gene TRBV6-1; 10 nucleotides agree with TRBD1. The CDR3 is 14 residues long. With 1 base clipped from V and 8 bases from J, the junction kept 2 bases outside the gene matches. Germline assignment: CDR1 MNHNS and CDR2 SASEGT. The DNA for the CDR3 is TGTGCCAGCAGTGAAGGACAGGGGGCTGATGAGCAGTTCTTC. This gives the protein CASSEGQGADEQFF.

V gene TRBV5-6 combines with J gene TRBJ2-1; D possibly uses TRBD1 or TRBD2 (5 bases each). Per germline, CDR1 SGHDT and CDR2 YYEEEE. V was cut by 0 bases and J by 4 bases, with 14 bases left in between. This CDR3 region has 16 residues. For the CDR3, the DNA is TGTGCCAGCAGCTTGGACCGGGGCAATCTGTACAATGAGCAGTTCTTC. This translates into CASSLDRGNLYNEQFF.

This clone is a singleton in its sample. The CDR3: CASSSQGNSPLHF. The CDR3, as DNA: TGTGCCAGCAGCAGCCAGGGGAATTCACCCCTCCACTTT. The chain employs TRBV11-2 and TRBJ1-6, with a tentative D call TRBD1 (6 bases). The CDR3 has 13 residues. The germline gives CDR1 SGHAT, CDR2 FQNNGV. Trimming pared 5 bases from V and 7 bases from J, leaving 9 bases between.

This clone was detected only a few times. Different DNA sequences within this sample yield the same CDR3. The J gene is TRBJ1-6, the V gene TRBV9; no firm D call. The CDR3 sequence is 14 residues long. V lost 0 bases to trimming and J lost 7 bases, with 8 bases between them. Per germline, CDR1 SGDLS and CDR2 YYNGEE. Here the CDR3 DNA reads TGTGCCAGCAGCGTAGCGAGAGAGAATTCACCCCTCCACTTT. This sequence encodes CASSVARENSPLHF.

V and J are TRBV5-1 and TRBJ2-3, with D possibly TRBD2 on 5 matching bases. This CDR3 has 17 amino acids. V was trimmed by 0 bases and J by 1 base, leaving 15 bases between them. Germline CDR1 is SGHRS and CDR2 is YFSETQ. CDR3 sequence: CASSLDPLAHGTDTQYF. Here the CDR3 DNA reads TGCGCCAGCAGCTTGGATCCCCTAGCTCATGGCACAGATACGCAGTATTTT.

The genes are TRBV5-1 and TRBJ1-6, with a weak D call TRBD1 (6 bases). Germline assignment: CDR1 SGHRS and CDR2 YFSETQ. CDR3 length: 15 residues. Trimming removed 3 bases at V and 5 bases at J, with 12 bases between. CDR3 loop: CASSWAGAHNSPLHF. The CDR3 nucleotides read TGCGCCAGCAGCTGGGCAGGGGCACATAATTCACCCCTCCACTTT.

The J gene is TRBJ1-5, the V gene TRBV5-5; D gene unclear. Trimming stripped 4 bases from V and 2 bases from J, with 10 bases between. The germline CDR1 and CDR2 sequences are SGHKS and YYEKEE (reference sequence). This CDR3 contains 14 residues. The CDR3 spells CASSGIGGNQPQHF. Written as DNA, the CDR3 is TGTGCCAGCAGCGGGATAGGAGGCAATCAGCCCCAGCATTTT.

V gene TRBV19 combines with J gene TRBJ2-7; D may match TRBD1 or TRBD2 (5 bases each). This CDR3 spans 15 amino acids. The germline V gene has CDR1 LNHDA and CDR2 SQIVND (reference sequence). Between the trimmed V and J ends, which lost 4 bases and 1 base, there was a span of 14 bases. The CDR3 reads CASSSLRDGSYEQYF. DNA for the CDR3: TGTGCCAGTAGTAGTTTGAGGGACGGTTCCTACGAGCAGTACTTC.

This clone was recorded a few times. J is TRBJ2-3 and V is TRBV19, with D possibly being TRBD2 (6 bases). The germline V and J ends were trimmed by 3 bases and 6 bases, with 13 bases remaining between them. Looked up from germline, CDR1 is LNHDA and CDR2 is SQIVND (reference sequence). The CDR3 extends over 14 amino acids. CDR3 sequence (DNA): TGTGCCAGTAGTATGCGGCTAGCGCATGATACGCAGTATTTT. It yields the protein CASSMRLAHDTQYF.

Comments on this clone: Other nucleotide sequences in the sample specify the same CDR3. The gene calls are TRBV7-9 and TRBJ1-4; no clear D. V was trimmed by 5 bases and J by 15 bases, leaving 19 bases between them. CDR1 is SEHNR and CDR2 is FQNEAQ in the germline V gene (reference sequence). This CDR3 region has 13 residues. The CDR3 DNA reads TGTGCCAGCAGCGTCTCCGGACGCCCGAAGATGTTTTTT. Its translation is CASSVSGRPKMFF.

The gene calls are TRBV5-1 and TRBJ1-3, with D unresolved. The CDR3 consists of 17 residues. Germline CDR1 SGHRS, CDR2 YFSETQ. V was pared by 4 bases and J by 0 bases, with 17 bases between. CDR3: CASSQAVASSSGNTIYF. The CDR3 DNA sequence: TGCGCCAGCAGCCAGGCGGTTGCCTCATCCTCTGGAAACACCATATATTTT.

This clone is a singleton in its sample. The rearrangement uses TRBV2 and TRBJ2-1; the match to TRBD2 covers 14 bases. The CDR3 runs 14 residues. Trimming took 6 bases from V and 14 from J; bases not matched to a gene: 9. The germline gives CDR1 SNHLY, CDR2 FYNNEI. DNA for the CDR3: TGTGCCAGCAGGGATGGGACTAGCGGGAGTAAGGAGTTCTTC. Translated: CASRDGTSGSKEFF.

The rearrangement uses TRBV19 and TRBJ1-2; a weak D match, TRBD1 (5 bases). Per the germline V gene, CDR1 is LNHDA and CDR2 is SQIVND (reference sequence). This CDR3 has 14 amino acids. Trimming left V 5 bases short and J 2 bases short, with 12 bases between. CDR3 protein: CASSSREGNYGYTF. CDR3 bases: TGTGCCAGTAGTTCAAGGGAGGGGAACTATGGCTACACCTTC. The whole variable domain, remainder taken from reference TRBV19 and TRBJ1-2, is DGGITQSPKYLFRKEGQNVTLSCEQNLNHDAMYWYRQDPGQGLRLIYYSQIVNDFQKGDIAEGYSVSREKKESFPLTVTSAQKNPTAFYLCASSSREGNYGYTFGSGTRLTVV.

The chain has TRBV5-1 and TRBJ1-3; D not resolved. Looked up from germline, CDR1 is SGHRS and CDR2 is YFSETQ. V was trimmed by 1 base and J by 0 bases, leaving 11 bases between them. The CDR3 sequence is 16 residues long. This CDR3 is CASSLHPDISGNTIYF. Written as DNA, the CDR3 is TGCGCCAGCAGCTTGCACCCCGACATCTCTGGAAACACCATATATTTT.

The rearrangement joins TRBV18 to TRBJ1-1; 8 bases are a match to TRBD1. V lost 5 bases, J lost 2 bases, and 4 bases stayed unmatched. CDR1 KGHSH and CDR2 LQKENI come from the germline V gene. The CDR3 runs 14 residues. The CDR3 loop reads CASSAQGVNTEAFF. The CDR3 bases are TGTGCCAGCTCAGCACAGGGGGTTAACACTGAAGCTTTCTTT.

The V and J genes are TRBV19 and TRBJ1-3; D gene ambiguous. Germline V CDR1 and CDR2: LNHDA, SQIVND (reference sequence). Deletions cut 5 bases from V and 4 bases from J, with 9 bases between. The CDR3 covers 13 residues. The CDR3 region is CASSGSAGNTIYF. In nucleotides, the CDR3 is TGTGCCAGTAGTGGGTCGGCGGGAAACACCATATATTTT.

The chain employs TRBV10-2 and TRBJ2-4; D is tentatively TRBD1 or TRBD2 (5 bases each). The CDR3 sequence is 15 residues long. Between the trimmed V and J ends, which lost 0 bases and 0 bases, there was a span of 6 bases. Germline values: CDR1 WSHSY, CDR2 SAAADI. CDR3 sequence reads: CASSESGEAKNIQYF. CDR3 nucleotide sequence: TGCGCCAGCAGTGAGTCGGGGGAAGCCAAAAACATTCAGTACTTC.

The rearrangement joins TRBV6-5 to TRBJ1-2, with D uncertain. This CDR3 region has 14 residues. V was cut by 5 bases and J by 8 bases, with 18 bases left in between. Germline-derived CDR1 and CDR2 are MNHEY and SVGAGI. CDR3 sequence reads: CASSPTTTRGGYTF. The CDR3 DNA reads TGTGCCAGCAGTCCAACGACTACCCGGGGAGGCTACACCTTC.

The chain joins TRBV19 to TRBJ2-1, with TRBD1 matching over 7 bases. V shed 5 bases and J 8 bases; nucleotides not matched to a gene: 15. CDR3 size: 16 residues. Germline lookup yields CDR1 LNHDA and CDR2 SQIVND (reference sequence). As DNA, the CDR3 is TGTGCCAGTAGTGGGACAGTAACCCAGCGAACGGATGAGCAGTTCTTC. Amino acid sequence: CASSGTVTQRTDEQFF.

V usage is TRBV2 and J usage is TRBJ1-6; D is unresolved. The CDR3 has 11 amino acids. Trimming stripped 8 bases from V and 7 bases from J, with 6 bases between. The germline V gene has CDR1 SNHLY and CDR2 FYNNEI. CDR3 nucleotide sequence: TGTGCCAGCGGCTTCAATTCACCCCTCCACTTT. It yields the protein CASGFNSPLHF.

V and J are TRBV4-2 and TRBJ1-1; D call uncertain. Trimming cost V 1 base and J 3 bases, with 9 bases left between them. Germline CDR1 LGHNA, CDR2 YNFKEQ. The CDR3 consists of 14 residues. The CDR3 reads CASSQGLIDTEAFF. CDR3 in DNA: TGTGCCAGCAGCCAAGGACTTATTGACACTGAAGCTTTCTTT.

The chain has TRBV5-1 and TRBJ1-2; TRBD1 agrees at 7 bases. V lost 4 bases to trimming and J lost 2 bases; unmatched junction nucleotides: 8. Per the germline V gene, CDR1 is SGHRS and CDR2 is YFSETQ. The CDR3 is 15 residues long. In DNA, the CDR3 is TGCGCCAGCAGCGGAACAGGGGTTGGGAACTATGGCTACACCTTC. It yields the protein CASSGTGVGNYGYTF.

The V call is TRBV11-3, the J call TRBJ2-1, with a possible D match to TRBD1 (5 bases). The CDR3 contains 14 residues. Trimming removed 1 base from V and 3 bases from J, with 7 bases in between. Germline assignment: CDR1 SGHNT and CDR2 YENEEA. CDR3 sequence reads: CASSLAGFYNEQFF. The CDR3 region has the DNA TGTGCCAGCAGCTTAGCAGGGTTCTACAATGAGCAGTTCTTC.

CDR3 in amino acids: CASSNFGGELFF. The CDR3, as DNA: TGTGCCAGTAGTAACTTTGGCGGGGAGCTGTTTTTT. This chain connects TRBV19 to TRBJ2-2; no clear D gene. Germline lookup yields CDR1 LNHDA and CDR2 SQIVND (reference sequence). The CDR3 length is 12 residues. V was cut by 4 bases and J by 7 bases, with 7 bases left in between.

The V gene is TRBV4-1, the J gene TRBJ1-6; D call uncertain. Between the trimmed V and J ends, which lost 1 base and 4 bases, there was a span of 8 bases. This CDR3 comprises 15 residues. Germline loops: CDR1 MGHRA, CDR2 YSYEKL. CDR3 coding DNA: TGCGCCAGCAGCCAAGTCCAGGAGTATAATTCACCCCTCCACTTT. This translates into CASSQVQEYNSPLHF.